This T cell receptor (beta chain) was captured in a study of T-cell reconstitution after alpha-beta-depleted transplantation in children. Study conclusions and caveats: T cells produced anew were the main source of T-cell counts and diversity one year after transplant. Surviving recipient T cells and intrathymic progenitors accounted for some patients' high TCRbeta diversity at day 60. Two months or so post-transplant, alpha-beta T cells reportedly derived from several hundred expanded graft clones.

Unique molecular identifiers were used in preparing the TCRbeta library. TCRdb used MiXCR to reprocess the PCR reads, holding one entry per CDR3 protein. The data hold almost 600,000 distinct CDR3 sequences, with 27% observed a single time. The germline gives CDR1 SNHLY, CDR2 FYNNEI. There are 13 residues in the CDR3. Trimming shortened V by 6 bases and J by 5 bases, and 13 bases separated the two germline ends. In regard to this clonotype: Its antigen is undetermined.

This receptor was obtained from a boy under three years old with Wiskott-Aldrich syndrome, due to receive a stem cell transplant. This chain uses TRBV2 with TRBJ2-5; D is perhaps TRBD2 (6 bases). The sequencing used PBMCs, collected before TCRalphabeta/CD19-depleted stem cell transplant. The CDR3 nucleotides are TGTGCCAGCAGCGTAGGAGGGCCGGAGACCCAGTACTTC. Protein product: CASSVGGPETQYF. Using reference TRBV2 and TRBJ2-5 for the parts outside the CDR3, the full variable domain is EPEVTQTPSHQVTQMGQEVILRCVPISNHLYFYWYRQILGQKVEFLVSFYNNEISEKSEIFDDQFSVERPDGSNFTLKIRSTKLEDSAMYFCASSVGGPETQYFGPGTRLLVL.